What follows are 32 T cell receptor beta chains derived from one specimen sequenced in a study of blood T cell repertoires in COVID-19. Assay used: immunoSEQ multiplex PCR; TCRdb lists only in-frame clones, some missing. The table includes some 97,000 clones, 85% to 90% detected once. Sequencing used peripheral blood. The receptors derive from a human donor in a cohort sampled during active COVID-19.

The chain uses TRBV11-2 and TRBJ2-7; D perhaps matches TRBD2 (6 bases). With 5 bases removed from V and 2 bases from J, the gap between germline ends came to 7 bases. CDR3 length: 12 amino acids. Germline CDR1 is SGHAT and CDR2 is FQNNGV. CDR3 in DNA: TGTGCCAGCAGCCGGACTACCTACGAGCAGTACTTC. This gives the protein CASSRTTYEQYF.

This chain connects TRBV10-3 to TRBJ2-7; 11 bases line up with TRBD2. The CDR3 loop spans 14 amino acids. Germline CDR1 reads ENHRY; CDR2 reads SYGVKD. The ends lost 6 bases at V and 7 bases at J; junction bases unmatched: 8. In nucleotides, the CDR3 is TGTGCCATCAGCTTTAGCGGGAGGGCCGAAGAGCAGTACTTC. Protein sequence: CAISFSGRAEEQYF.

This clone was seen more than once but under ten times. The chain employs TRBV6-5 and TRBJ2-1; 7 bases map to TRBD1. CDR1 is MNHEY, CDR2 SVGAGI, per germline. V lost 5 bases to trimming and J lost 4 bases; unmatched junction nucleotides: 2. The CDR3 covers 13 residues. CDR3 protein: CASSRGQYNEQFF. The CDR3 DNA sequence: TGTGCCAGCAGTAGGGGACAGTACAATGAGCAGTTCTTC.

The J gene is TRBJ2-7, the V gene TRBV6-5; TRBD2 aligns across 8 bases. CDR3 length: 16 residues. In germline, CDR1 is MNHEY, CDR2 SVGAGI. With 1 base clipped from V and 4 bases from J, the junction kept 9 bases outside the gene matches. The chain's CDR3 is CASSYLAGWSRYEQYF. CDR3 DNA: TGTGCCAGCAGTTACTTAGCGGGGTGGTCCCGGTACGAGCAGTACTTC.

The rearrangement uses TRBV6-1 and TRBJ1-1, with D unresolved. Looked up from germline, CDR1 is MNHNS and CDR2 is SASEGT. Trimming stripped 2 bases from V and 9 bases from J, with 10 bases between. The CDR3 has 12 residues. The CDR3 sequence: CASSEWQAKAFF. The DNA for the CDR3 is TGTGCCAGCAGTGAATGGCAGGCTAAAGCTTTCTTT.

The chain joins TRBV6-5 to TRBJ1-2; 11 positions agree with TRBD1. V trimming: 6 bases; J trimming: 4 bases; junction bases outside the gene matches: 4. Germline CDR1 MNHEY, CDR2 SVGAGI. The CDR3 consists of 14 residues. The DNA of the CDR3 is TGTGCCAGCAGCCCGGGGACAGGGGGCTATGGCTACACCTTC. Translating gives CASSPGTGGYGYTF.

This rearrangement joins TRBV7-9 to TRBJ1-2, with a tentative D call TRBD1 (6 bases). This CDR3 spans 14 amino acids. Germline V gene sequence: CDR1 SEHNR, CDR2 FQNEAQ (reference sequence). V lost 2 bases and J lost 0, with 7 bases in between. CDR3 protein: CASSLRTANYGYTF. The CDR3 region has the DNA TGTGCCAGCAGCTTAAGGACAGCTAACTATGGCTACACCTTC.

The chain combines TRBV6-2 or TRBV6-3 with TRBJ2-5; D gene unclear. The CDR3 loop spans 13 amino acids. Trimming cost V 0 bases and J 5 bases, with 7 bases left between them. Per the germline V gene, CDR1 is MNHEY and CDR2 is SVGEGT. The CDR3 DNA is TGTGCCAGCAGTTACTCCGGTCGGGAGACCCAGTACTTC. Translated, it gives CASSYSGRETQYF.

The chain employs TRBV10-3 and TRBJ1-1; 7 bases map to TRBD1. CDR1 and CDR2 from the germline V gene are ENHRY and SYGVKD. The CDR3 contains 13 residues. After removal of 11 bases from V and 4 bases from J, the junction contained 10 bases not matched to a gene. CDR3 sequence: CAVTGREGTEAFF. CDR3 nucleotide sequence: TGTGCCGTGACAGGGCGAGAGGGCACTGAAGCTTTCTTT.

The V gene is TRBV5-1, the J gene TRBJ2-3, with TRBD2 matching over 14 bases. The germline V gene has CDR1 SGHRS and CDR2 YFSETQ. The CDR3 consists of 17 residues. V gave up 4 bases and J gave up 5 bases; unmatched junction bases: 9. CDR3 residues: CASSLRLAGGLIDTQYF. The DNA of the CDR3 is TGCGCCAGCAGCCTTAGACTAGCGGGAGGGCTAATAGATACGCAGTATTTT.

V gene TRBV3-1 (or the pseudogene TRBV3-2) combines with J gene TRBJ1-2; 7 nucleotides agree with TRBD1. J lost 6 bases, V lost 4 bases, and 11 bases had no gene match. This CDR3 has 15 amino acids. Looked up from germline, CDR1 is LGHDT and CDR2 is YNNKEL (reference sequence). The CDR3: CASSPTGTVIHGYTF. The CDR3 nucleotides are TGTGCCAGCAGCCCTACCGGGACAGTCATCCATGGCTACACCTTC.

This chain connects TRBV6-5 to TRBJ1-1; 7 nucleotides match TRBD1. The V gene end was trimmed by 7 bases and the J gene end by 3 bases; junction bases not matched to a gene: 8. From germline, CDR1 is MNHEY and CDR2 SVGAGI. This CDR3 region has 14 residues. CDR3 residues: CASILAGGYTEAFF. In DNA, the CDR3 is TGTGCCAGCATACTCGCAGGGGGATACACTGAAGCTTTCTTT.

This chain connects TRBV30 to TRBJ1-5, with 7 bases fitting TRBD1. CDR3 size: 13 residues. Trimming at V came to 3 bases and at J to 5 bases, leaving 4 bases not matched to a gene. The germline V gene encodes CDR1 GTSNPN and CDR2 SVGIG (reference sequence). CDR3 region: CAWRTGLDQPQHF. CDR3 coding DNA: TGTGCCTGGAGGACAGGGTTAGATCAGCCCCAGCATTTT.

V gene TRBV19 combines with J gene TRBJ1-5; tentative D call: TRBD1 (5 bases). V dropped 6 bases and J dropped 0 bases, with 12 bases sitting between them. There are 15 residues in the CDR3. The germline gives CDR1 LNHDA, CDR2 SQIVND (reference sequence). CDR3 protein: CASRKLTVSNQPQHF. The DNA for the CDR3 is TGTGCCAGTAGAAAACTGACAGTTAGCAATCAGCCCCAGCATTTT. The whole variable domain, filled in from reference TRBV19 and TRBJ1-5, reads DGGITQSPKYLFRKEGQNVTLSCEQNLNHDAMYWYRQDPGQGLRLIYYSQIVNDFQKGDIAEGYSVSREKKESFPLTVTSAQKNPTAFYLCASRKLTVSNQPQHFGDGTRLSIL.

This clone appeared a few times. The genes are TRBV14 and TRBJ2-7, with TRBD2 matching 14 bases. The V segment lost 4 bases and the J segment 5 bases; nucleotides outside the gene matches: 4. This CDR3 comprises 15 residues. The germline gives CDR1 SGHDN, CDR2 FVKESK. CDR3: CASSLGTSGSNEQYF. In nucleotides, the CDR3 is TGTGCCAGCAGCCTGGGGACTAGCGGGAGTAACGAGCAGTACTTC.

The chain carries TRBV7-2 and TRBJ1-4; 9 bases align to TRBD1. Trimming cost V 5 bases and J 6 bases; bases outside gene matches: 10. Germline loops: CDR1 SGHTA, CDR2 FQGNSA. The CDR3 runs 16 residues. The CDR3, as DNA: TGTGCCAGCAGCCGTTTACAAGGGACAGGGTATGAAAAACTGTTTTTT. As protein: CASSRLQGTGYEKLFF.

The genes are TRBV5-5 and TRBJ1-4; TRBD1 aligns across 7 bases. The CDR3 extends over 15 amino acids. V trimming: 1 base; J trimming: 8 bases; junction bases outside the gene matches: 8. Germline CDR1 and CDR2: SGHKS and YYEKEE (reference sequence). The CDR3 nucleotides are TGTGCCAGCAGCTTGCGCACAGGGGTAGGAGAAAAACTGTTTTTT. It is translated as CASSLRTGVGEKLFF.

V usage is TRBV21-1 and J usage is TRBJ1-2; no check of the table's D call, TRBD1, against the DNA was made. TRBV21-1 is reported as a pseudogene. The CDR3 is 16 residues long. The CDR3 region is CASSKPPEGAGYGYTF. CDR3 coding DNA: TGTGCCAGCAGCAAACCGCCCGAGGGGGCGGGCTATGGCTACACCTTC.

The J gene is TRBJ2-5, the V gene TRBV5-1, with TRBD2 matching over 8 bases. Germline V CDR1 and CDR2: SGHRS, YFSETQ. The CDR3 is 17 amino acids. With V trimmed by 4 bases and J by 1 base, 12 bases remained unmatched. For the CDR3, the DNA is TGCGCCAGCAGCATCGGGACATTAGCGGGGCCCCAAGAGACCCAGTACTTC. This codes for CASSIGTLAGPQETQYF.

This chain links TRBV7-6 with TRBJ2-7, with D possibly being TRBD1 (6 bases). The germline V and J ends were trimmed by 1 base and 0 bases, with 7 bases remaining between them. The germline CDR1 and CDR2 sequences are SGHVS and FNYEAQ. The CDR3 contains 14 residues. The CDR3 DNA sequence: TGTGCCAGCAGCTTAGGGGGGCACTCCTACGAGCAGTACTTC. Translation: CASSLGGHSYEQYF. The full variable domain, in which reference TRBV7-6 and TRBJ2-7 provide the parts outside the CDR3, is GAGVSQSPRYKVTKRGQDVALRCDPISGHVSLYWYRQALGQGPEFLTYFNYEAQQDKSGLPNDRFSAERPEGSISTLTIQRTEQRDSAMYRCASSLGGHSYEQYFGPGTRLTVT.

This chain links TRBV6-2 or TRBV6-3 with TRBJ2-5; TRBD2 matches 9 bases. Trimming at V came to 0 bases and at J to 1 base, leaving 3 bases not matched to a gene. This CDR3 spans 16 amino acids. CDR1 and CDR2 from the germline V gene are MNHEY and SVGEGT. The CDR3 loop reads CASSYSTSGFQETQYF. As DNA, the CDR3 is TGTGCCAGCAGTTACTCGACTAGCGGATTCCAAGAGACCCAGTACTTC.

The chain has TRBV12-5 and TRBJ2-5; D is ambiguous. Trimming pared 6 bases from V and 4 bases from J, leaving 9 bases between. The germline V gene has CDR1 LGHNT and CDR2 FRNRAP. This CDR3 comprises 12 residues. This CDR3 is CASGNRRETQYF. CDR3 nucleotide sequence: TGTGCTAGTGGCAACAGACGAGAGACCCAGTACTTC.

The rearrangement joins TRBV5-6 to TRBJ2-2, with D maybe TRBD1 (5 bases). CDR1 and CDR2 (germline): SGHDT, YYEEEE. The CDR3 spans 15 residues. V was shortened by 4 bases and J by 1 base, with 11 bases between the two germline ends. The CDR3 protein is CASSPDTGNTGELFF. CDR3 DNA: TGTGCCAGCAGCCCCGACACAGGGAACACCGGGGAGCTGTTTTTT. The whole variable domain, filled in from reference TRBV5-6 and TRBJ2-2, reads DAGVTQSPTHLIKTRGQQVTLRCSPKSGHDTVSWYQQALGQGPQFIFQYYEEEERQRGNFPDRFSGHQFPNYSSELNVNALLLGDSALYLCASSPDTGNTGELFFGEGSRLTVL.

CDR3 sequence: CASSTGAHGTDTQYF. CDR3 coding DNA: TGTGCCAGCAGCACAGGGGCGCATGGCACAGATACGCAGTATTTT. V and J are TRBV11-2 and TRBJ2-3; TRBD1 aligns across 7 bases. V trimming: 5 bases; J trimming: 1 base; junction bases outside the gene matches: 6. The CDR3 contains 15 residues. Germline assignment: CDR1 SGHAT and CDR2 FQNNGV.

The CDR3 bases are TGCGCCAGCAGCTTAGGCCAGGGTAGTTCACCCCTCCACTTT. This translates into CASSLGQGSSPLHF. The chain combines TRBV5-1 with TRBJ1-6, with D possibly being TRBD1 (5 bases). Germline loops: CDR1 SGHRS, CDR2 YFSETQ. V was trimmed by 2 bases and J by 9 bases, leaving 12 bases between them. The CDR3 has 14 residues.

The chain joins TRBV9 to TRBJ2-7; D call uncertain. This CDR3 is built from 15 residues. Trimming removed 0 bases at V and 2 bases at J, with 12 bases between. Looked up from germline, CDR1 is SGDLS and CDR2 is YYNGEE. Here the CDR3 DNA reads TGTGCCAGCAGCGTAGCTGAGAACCTACCCTACGAGCAGTACTTC. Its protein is CASSVAENLPYEQYF.

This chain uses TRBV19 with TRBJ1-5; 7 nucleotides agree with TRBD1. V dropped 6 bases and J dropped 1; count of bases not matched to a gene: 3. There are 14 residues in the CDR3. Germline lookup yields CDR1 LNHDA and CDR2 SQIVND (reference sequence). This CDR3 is CASRTGLSNQPQHF. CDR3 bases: TGTGCCAGTAGGACAGGGTTGAGCAATCAGCCCCAGCATTTT.

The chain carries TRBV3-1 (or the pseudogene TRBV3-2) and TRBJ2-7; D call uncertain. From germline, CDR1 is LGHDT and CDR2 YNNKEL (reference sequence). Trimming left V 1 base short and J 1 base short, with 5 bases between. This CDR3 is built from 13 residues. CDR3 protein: CASSQVHSYEQYF. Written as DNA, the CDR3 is TGTGCCAGCAGCCAAGTACATTCCTACGAGCAGTACTTC.

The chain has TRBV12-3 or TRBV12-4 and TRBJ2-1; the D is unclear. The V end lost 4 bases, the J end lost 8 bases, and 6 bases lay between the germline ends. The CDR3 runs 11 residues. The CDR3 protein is CASSSGDEQFF. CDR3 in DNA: TGTGCCAGCAGTTCCGGTGATGAGCAGTTCTTC.

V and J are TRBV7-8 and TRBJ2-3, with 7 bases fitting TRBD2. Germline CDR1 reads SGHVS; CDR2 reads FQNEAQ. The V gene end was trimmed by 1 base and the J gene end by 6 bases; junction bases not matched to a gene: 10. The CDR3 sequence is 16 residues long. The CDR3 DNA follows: TGTGCCAGCAGCTTAGGCACTAGCGCCCCGGGGGATACGCAGTATTTT. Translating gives CASSLGTSAPGDTQYF.

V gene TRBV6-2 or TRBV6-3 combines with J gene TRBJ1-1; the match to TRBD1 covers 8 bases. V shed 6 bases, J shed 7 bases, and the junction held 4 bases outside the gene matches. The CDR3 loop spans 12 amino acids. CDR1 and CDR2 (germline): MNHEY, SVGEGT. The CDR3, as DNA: TGTGCCAGCAGCCGGACAGGGTTTGAAGCTTTCTTT. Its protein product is CASSRTGFEAFF.

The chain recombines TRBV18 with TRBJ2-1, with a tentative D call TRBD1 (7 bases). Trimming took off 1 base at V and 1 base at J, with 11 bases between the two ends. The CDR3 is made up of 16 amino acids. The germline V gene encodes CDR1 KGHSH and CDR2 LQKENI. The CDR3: CASSPRGTVSYNEQFF. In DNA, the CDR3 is TGTGCCAGCTCACCACGCGGGACAGTATCCTACAATGAGCAGTTCTTC.